This T cell receptor beta chain was profiled in a study of blood T cell repertoires in COVID-19. On the study more broadly: The origin of the acute and convalescent COVID-19 samples was the United States, Italy and Spain. T cells, B-cell-depleted T cells, or PBMCs provided the cDNA or gDNA that served as material.

Trimming pared 2 bases from V and 3 bases from J, leaving 8 bases between. This CDR3 is built from 14 residues. The germline CDR1 and CDR2 sequences are MDHEN and SYDVKM. Assay: immunoSEQ multiplex PCR; the TCRdb copy retains only in-frame clones and omits some. The sample holds some 260,000 clones, approximately 88% seen once. Seattle enrolled patients during active infection and tracked them longitudinally. This chain uses TRBV28 with TRBJ1-5, with D hard to call. This sequence was found in a woman aged 70-85 years with COVID-19, enrolled during active disease. The sample taken for sequencing was peripheral blood. The CDR3 DNA is TGTGCCAGCAGTTTACCTCAGGCCAATCAGCCCCAGCATTTT. This gives the protein CASSLPQANQPQHF.